Listed below are T cell receptor beta chains from one sample, sequenced in a study of T cells after yellow fever vaccination. In TCRdb, the 5' RACE reads were re-called with MiXCR into one record per CDR3 protein. The data show under 200,000 distinct CDR3 sequences, 11% seen once. The sequencing here drew on CD8+ T cells sorted from PBMCs, taken 15 days after the yellow fever booster vaccination. The receptors stem from a man aged 18 to 30 who received the YFV17D yellow fever vaccine. Both conserved end residues are part of each CDR3. The D gene is left open where the match is weak. For some rows the clone size is stated as once, few or many, or as a class when expanded; others skip it.

abundance	d_gene	v_gene	j_gene	CDR3nt	CDR3aa
many	TRBD2	TRBV12-3/TRBV12-4	TRBJ2-5	TGTGCCAGCGGACTAGCGGCGACCCAGTACTTC	CASGLAATQYF
-	-	TRBV7-3	TRBJ2-3	TGTGCCAGCAGCTTCGACACAGATACGCAGTATTTT	CASSFDTDTQYF
many	TRBD1	TRBV5-5	TRBJ1-3	TGTGCCAGCAGCCCGGACAGGGTGATCTCTGGAAACACCATATATTTT	CASSPDRVISGNTIYF
-	-	TRBV27	TRBJ2-7	TGTGCCAGCAGCTGGGGCAAGGGAGGCGAGCAGTACTTC	CASSWGKGGEQYF
-	TRBD1	TRBV4-1	TRBJ2-3	TGCGCCAGCAGCCAAGAGGGGACAGAACTCACAGATACGCAGTATTTT	CASSQEGTELTDTQYF
many	TRBD1	TRBV5-1	TRBJ2-1	TGCGCCAGCAGCTTAGACAGGGGGCTGTACAATGAGCAGTTCTTC	CASSLDRGLYNEQFF
few	-	TRBV7-3	TRBJ2-5	TGTGCCAGCAGCTTAGTGACGGGGGAACTAGAGACCCAGTACTTC	CASSLVTGELETQYF
many	TRBD2	TRBV7-6	TRBJ2-7	TGTGCCAGCAGCTTGGAGGCTAGCGGGGACTACGAGCAGTACTTC	CASSLEASGDYEQYF
-	-	TRBV2	TRBJ1-1	TGTGCCAGCAGTGAAAATGATCCGACAGGACCGAACACTGAAGCTTTCTTT	CASSENDPTGPNTEAFF
few	TRBD1	TRBV7-9	TRBJ2-3	TGTGCCAGCAGCTTTAAGGACAGGCCCACAGATACGCAGTATTTT	CASSFKDRPTDTQYF
few	-	TRBV7-9	TRBJ2-3	TGTGCCAGCAGCCGAGGCCCGCGAGCAGATACGCAGTATTTT	CASSRGPRADTQYF
few	TRBD1	TRBV10-3	TRBJ1-5	TGTGCCATCAGTGCGGGGACAGCTAGCAATCAGCCCCAGCATTTT	CAISAGTASNQPQHF
-	-	TRBV5-8	TRBJ2-1	TGTGCCAGCAGCTTCTTGAGGGGGGGCCTCAATGAGCAGTTCTTC	CASSFLRGGLNEQFF
-	-	TRBV6-6	TRBJ1-1	TGTGCCAGCAAAAGTCAGACAAACACTGAAGCTTTCTTT	CASKSQTNTEAFF
few	TRBD1	TRBV2	TRBJ2-3	TGTGCCAGCAGTGAGGGACAGGGGGTAGATACGCAGTATTTT	CASSEGQGVDTQYF
many	TRBD1	TRBV20-1	TRBJ1-6	TGCAGTGCTACGGCGAGGGACAGGGGAAACTCACCCCTCCACTTT	CSATARDRGNSPLHF
-	-	TRBV6-6	TRBJ1-5	TGTGCCAGCCACACTTTGAGAGGGACCTCAAGCAATCAGCCCCAGCATTTT	CASHTLRGTSSNQPQHF
-	-	TRBV27	TRBJ1-5	TGTGCCAGCAGAGGAAGCAATCAGCCCCAGCATTTT	CASRGSNQPQHF
-	-	TRBV4-1	TRBJ2-1	TGCGCCAGCAGCCACCAGGGAAATGAGCAGTTCTTC	CASSHQGNEQFF
few	TRBD2	TRBV15	TRBJ2-7	TGTGCCACCAGCAGCCTTCTAGGGAGGGTCGGGAACGAGCAGTACTTC	CATSSLLGRVGNEQYF
-	-	TRBV6-1	TRBJ2-3	TGTGCCAGCAGTGATGCGGTGTCTAGCACAGATACGCAGTATTTT	CASSDAVSSTDTQYF
-	-	TRBV6-5	TRBJ2-2	TGTGCCAGCAGTTACGCGCCGGATGCGAACACCGGGGAGCTGTTTTTT	CASSYAPDANTGELFF
-	TRBD1	TRBV6-5	TRBJ2-4	TGTGCCAGCAGTCGGGACAGCAAAAACATTCAGTACTTC	CASSRDSKNIQYF
-	TRBD2	TRBV7-3	TRBJ2-1	TGTGCCAGCAGCGCAAGCGGGGGGGGCCTTGAGCAGTTCTTC	CASSASGGGLEQFF
-	-	TRBV7-9	TRBJ1-1	TGTGCCAGCAGCCATCCGTTGAACACTGAAGCTTTCTTT	CASSHPLNTEAFF
-	-	TRBV20-1	TRBJ2-1	TGCAGTGTCCCGGGATCCATCACAGGGGAGCAGTTCTTC	CSVPGSITGEQFF
many	TRBD1	TRBV4-2	TRBJ2-1	TGTGCCAGCAGCCTCCTCTTGGACAGGGGCTACAATGAGCAGTTCTTC	CASSLLLDRGYNEQFF
many	-	TRBV7-2	TRBJ2-1	TGTGCCAGCAGCCTAGGCACTAGCAATGAGCAGTTCTTC	CASSLGTSNEQFF
-	-	TRBV6-5	TRBJ2-7	TGTGCCAGCAGCCTGCCGGGCGAGCAGTACTTC	CASSLPGEQYF
many	-	TRBV14	TRBJ2-1	TGTGCCAGCAGCCCGGGACTCCCGATCGGGCAGTTCTTC	CASSPGLPIGQFF
-	-	TRBV2	TRBJ2-7	TGTGCCAGCAGTGAGCCCTTCGAGGACGAGCAGTACTTC	CASSEPFEDEQYF
-	-	TRBV12-3/TRBV12-4	TRBJ2-3	TGTGCCAGCAGCCCTTCTCCGGATACGCAGTATTTT	CASSPSPDTQYF
-	-	TRBV20-1	TRBJ2-7	TGCAGTGCTAGATGGGCAAGGAGCTCCTACGAGCAGTACTTC	CSARWARSSYEQYF
few	-	TRBV24-1	TRBJ2-3	TGTGCCACCAGTGATTTCACCGGGCCCTACACAGATACGCAGTATTTT	CATSDFTGPYTDTQYF
-	-	TRBV12-3/TRBV12-4	TRBJ2-3	TGTGCCAGCAGTTTAGGGATCTCCACAGATACGCAGTATTTT	CASSLGISTDTQYF
-	-	TRBV27	TRBJ1-2	TGTGCCAGCAGTTTTCGGGTCACCGGGAGCTCAGATGGCTACACCTTC	CASSFRVTGSSDGYTF
-	-	TRBV7-9	TRBJ2-7	TGTGCCAGCAGCTTTCCGGGACATTACGAGCAGTACTTC	CASSFPGHYEQYF
few	-	TRBV12-3/TRBV12-4	TRBJ2-1	TGTGCCAGTATGAGGGCCCCTGGGTACAATGAGCAGTTCTTC	CASMRAPGYNEQFF
-	-	TRBV6-5	TRBJ2-1	TGTGCCAGCAGTTCATTGGACAATGAGCAGTTCTTC	CASSSLDNEQFF
few	-	TRBV12-3/TRBV12-4	TRBJ2-5	TGTGCCAGCAGTTTGTCGGGCGCCCGGGAGACCCAGTACTTC	CASSLSGARETQYF
-	-	TRBV6-2/TRBV6-3	TRBJ1-2	TGTGCCAGCAGGGGGCGAGTCTATGGCTACACCTTC	CASRGRVYGYTF
few	TRBD1	TRBV5-1	TRBJ1-4	TGCGCCAGCAGCCCGGGGACAGGGGAGGAAAAACTGTTTTTT	CASSPGTGEEKLFF